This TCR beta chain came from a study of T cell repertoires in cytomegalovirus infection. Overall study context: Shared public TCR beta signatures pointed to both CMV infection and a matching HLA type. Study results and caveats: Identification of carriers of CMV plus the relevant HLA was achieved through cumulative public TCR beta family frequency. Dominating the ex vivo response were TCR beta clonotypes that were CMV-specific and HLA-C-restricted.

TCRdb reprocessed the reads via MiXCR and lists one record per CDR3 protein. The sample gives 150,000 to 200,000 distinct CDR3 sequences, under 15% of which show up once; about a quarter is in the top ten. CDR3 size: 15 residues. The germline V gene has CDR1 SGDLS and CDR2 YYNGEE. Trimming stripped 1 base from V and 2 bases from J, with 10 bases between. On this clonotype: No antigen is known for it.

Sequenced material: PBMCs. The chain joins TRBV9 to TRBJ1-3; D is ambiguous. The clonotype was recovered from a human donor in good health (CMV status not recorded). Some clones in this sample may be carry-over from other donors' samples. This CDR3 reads CASSVTWRPGNTIYF. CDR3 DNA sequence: TGTGCCAGCAGCGTAACATGGCGGCCTGGAAACACCATATATTTT.